The present TCR beta chain was sequenced within a study of CD4 T cells in relation to SARS-CoV-2 and coronaviruses. Across the whole study: TCR beta CDR3s were sequenced after roughly nine-day antigen culture of PBMCs. Negative control cultures got HIV-1 Nef peptides or no peptide.

Before the COVID-19 pandemic, during about 2011-2019, CD4+ T cells were taken from unexposed donors. CD4+ T cells were isolated from the cells after less than 13 days of culture. Testing used SARS-CoV-2 S/N and four cold-coronavirus spikes on unexposed-donor CD4+ T cells, cells permitting. Half the medium was replaced with IL-2 medium on days 3 and 7. To note about this clone: Its antigen is still unknown.

Trimming cost V 1 base and J 5 bases, with 6 bases left between them. This CDR3 comprises 13 residues. Germline CDR1 reads SGHTA; CDR2 reads FQGNSA. Profiled with immunoSEQ multiplex PCR; TCRdb holds only in-frame clones, not every one. Of 20,000 to 25,000 clones in the sample, 60% to 80% were seen once. The sequenced material came from CD4+ T cells from PBMCs, cultured in vitro. The chain links TRBV7-2 to TRBJ2-1; the D is unclear. The TCR originated in a human donor in good health. The CDR3 DNA reads as TGTGCCAGCAGCTTAGTACTCAACAATGAGCAGTTCTTC. Translation: CASSLVLNNEQFF.